The 23 T cell receptor beta chains in this list originate from one sample, sequenced in a study of immune cell composition in non-small cell lung cancer (TCRdb year 2017). Libraries were prepared through the immunoSEQ multiplex PCR assay. Drawn from immuneACCESS, this table holds only the in-frame rearrangements with V and J called that TCRdb kept. Clones are partly lost; checked studies trace under half to an unresolved V gene and leave the rest unexplained. The table for this sample lists roughly 2,500 clones; roughly 80% of them were counted only once. Around 20% of the sample lies in the top ten. Sequencing used lung tumor tissue. The receptor set was obtained from a human donor with non-small cell lung cancer.

V is TRBV21-1 and J is TRBJ1-5; TRBD1 is the table's D call, not checked against the DNA. TRBV21-1 is noted as a pseudogene. CDR3 length: 19 amino acids. The CDR3 nucleotides are TGTGCCAGCAGCAAAAATGTAAAAGAAAGTTGGGCTTACAATCAGCCCCAGCATTTT. Its translation is CASSKNVKESWAYNQPQHF.

This clone has just one count. The chain uses TRBV19 and TRBJ2-6; no reliable D call. Trimming left V 6 bases short and J 0 bases short, with 9 bases between. Germline CDR1 reads LNHDA; CDR2 reads SQIVND (reference sequence). This CDR3 is 15 amino acids long. The DNA of the CDR3 is TGTGCCAGTAGCCCTACAGACTCTGGGGCCAACGTCCTGACTTTC. Protein: CASSPTDSGANVLTF.

This chain connects TRBV6-1 to TRBJ2-3; 9 nucleotides line up with TRBD2. The V and J ends lost 1 base and 5 bases, in that order; junction bases with no gene match: 7. The CDR3 extends over 16 amino acids. The germline V gene has CDR1 MNHNS and CDR2 SASEGT. The DNA for the CDR3 is TGTGCCAGCAGTGAAGTCAGGCGGGGGGGCATAGATACGCAGTATTTT. Translated: CASSEVRRGGIDTQYF.

This chain joins TRBV5-4 and TRBJ1-2; weak D call: TRBD1 (5 bases). The germline V and J ends were trimmed by 4 bases and 3 bases, with 16 bases remaining between them. Germline V CDR1 and CDR2: SGHNT, YYREEE (reference sequence). The CDR3 spans 15 residues. The CDR3 DNA is TGTGCCAGCAGCGGGGGGTGGGGCGCAGACTATGGCTACACCTTC. This encodes CASSGGWGADYGYTF.

J is TRBJ2-1 and V is TRBV7-2, with 7 bases matching TRBD2. V lost 1 base, J lost 7 bases, and 7 bases stayed unmatched. There are 15 residues in the CDR3. The germline V gene has CDR1 SGHTA and CDR2 FQGNSA. CDR3 bases: TGTGCCAGCAGCTTAGAGGTAGCGGGTGGGAATGAGCAGTTCTTC. Amino acid sequence: CASSLEVAGGNEQFF.

This chain links TRBV13 with TRBJ2-3; possibly TRBD2 for D (6 bases). V lost 2 bases and J lost 7, with 16 bases in between. The CDR3 totals 15 residues. Germline V lookup: CDR1 PRHDT, CDR2 FYEKMQ (reference sequence). CDR3 DNA sequence: TGTGCCAGCAGCTTACTTGGGACTGGGTCAAATACGCAGTATTTT. Translating it yields CASSLLGTGSNTQYF.

The chain is built from TRBV19 and TRBJ1-3; perhaps TRBD1 as D (6 bases). This CDR3 has 15 amino acids. V dropped 5 bases and J dropped 0 bases, with 11 bases sitting between them. CDR1 is LNHDA, CDR2 SQIVND, per germline (reference sequence). The CDR3: CASSLMTGSGNTIYF. The CDR3 DNA reads TGTGCCAGTAGTTTGATGACAGGCTCTGGAAACACCATATATTTT.

CDR3 in DNA: TGTGCCAGCAGCTTAGTCGACGGGAATTACGAGCAGTACTTC. Protein product: CASSLVDGNYEQYF. The chain joins TRBV7-9 to TRBJ2-7; possibly TRBD2 for D (5 bases). CDR1 is SEHNR and CDR2 is FQNEAQ in the germline V gene (reference sequence). The CDR3 has 14 amino acids. Trimming took 1 base from V and 4 from J, leaving 11 bases between them.

The chain uses TRBV5-1 and TRBJ1-2; D remains ambiguous. Deletions cut 0 bases from V and 2 bases from J, with 11 bases between. The CDR3 sequence is 15 residues long. CDR1 is SGHRS, CDR2 YFSETQ, per germline. Written as DNA, the CDR3 is TGCGCCAGCAGCTTGGTCTGGGCCCCGAACTATGGCTACACCTTC. Amino acids: CASSLVWAPNYGYTF.

This clone was seen a handful of times. This chain links TRBV13 with TRBJ1-2; 9 positions agree with TRBD1. The CDR3 extends over 14 amino acids. V was clipped by 6 bases and J by 8 bases; unmatched bases: 10. Per the germline V gene, CDR1 is PRHDT and CDR2 is FYEKMQ (reference sequence). CDR3 loop: CASSFNRGRNGYTF. CDR3 nucleotide sequence: TGTGCCAGCAGTTTCAACAGGGGGCGAAACGGCTACACCTTC. The full variable domain, completed using reference TRBV13 and TRBJ1-2, is AAGVIQSPRHLIKEKRETATLKCYPIPRHDTVYWYQQGPGQDPQFLISFYEKMQSDKGSIPDRFSAQQFSDYHSELNMSSLELGDSALYFCASSFNRGRNGYTFGSGTRLTVV.

This clone was counted only a few times. This chain joins TRBV7-8 and TRBJ1-5; tentative D call: TRBD1 (5 bases). Trimming took off 2 bases at V and 1 base at J, with 9 bases between the two ends. From germline, CDR1 is SGHVS and CDR2 FQNEAQ. The CDR3 loop spans 15 amino acids. The CDR3 sequence is CASSLWGESNQPQHF. The CDR3 coding sequence is TGTGCCAGCAGCTTATGGGGGGAGAGCAATCAGCCCCAGCATTTT. Full variable domain (outside the CDR3, taken from reference TRBV7-8 and TRBJ1-5): GAGVSQSPRYKVAKRGQDVALRCDPISGHVSLFWYQQALGQGPEFLTYFQNEAQLDKSGLPSDRFFAERPEGSVSTLKIQRTQQEDSAVYLCASSLWGESNQPQHFGDGTRLSIL.

The chain recombines TRBV12-5 with TRBJ1-4; 12 bases are a match to TRBD1. The CDR3 spans 18 residues. Unmatched junction bases numbered 9, after V lost 5 bases and J lost 2 bases. Germline CDR1 reads LGHNT; CDR2 reads FRNRAP. The CDR3 loop is CASGPGTGGFSTNEKLFF. Written as DNA, the CDR3 is TGTGCTAGTGGTCCGGGGACAGGGGGCTTTTCGACTAATGAAAAACTGTTTTTT.

The CDR3 loop is CASSLSRGGSGNEQFF. The CDR3 DNA sequence: TGCGCCAGCAGCCTAAGCCGGGGGGGCAGTGGGAATGAGCAGTTCTTC. This chain joins TRBV5-1 and TRBJ2-1, with TRBD2 matching 8 bases. The V segment lost 4 bases and the J segment 7 bases; nucleotides outside the gene matches: 13. The CDR3 totals 16 residues. Germline assignment: CDR1 SGHRS and CDR2 YFSETQ.

This rearrangement joins TRBV10-3 to TRBJ2-2; 8 bases agree with TRBD1. This CDR3 has 14 amino acids. Germline V gene sequence: CDR1 ENHRY, CDR2 SYGVKD. V lost 5 bases and J lost 1; bases outside the gene matches: 0. CDR3 DNA: TGTGCCATCAGTACAGGGGGGAACACCGGGGAGCTGTTTTTT. Residues: CAISTGGNTGELFF.

This clone ranks as hyperexpanded. V and J are TRBV5-4 and TRBJ1-1, with D possibly matching TRBD1 (5 bases). The V end was cut by 6 bases, the J end by 0 bases, with 9 bases between. Germline CDR1 is SGHNT and CDR2 is YYREEE (reference sequence). The CDR3 extends over 13 amino acids. The CDR3 DNA is TGTGCCAGCACGGACAAGATGAACACTGAAGCTTTCTTT. Translation: CASTDKMNTEAFF.

The V and J genes are TRBV9 and TRBJ2-1, with D hard to call. Germline lookup yields CDR1 SGDLS and CDR2 YYNGEE. The CDR3 consists of 14 residues. Trimming took off 3 bases at V and 1 base at J, with 8 bases between the two ends. The DNA of the CDR3 is TGTGCCAGCAGCGGGGCCCCTTCCTACAATGAGCAGTTCTTC. This gives the protein CASSGAPSYNEQFF.

This clone showed up just once. The chain carries TRBV7-8 and TRBJ1-1; 8 bases line up with TRBD1. The V and J ends lost 2 bases and 5 bases, in that order; junction bases with no gene match: 7. The CDR3 length is 15 residues. The V gene's germline CDR1 is SGHVS and CDR2 FQNEAQ. The CDR3, as DNA: TGTGCCAGCAGCTTACAGGGGGCTACGGGGACTGAAGCTTTCTTT. It specifies CASSLQGATGTEAFF.

This chain connects TRBV2 to TRBJ1-2; 8 nucleotides match TRBD1. The CDR3 extends over 15 amino acids. Germline CDR1 reads SNHLY; CDR2 reads FYNNEI. V was clipped by 5 bases and J by 4 bases; unmatched bases: 9. CDR3 sequence: CASSYGAGGGYGYTF. The CDR3 coding sequence is TGTGCCAGCAGTTACGGGGCAGGGGGCGGCTATGGCTACACCTTC. Full variable domain (outside the CDR3, taken from reference TRBV2 and TRBJ1-2): EPEVTQTPSHQVTQMGQEVILRCVPISNHLYFYWYRQILGQKVEFLVSFYNNEISEKSEIFDDQFSVERPDGSNFTLKIRSTKLEDSAMYFCASSYGAGGGYGYTFGSGTRLTVV.

The chain links TRBV5-1 to TRBJ2-1, with 8 bases that match TRBD2. J gave up 3 bases and V 5 bases, and 7 bases lay outside the gene matches. CDR3 length: 15 residues. Germline CDR1 and CDR2: SGHRS and YFSETQ. Written as DNA, the CDR3 is TGCGCCAGCAGGCAGACAAGCGGGGGCTACAATGAGCAGTTCTTC. Protein sequence: CASRQTSGGYNEQFF.

The chain uses TRBV25-1 and TRBJ1-6; perhaps TRBD1 as D (6 bases). Germline-derived CDR1 and CDR2 are MGHDK and SYGVNS. This CDR3 region has 12 residues. The V and J ends lost 4 bases and 10 bases respectively, with 8 bases between them. The CDR3 nucleotides are TGTGCCAGCAGTGTCCAGGGGTCACCCCTCCACTTT. This sequence encodes CASSVQGSPLHF.

This CDR3 is CASSYTGSGANVLTF. In nucleotides, the CDR3 is TGTGCCAGCAGCTATACAGGGTCTGGGGCCAACGTCCTGACTTTC. This rearrangement joins TRBV14 to TRBJ2-6; a weak D match, TRBD1 (6 bases). This CDR3 comprises 15 residues. V was shortened by 5 bases and J by 1 base, with 9 bases between the two germline ends. CDR1 and CDR2 from the germline V gene are SGHDN and FVKESK.

The chain joins TRBV4-2 to TRBJ1-2; a possible D gene is TRBD1 (6 bases). The CDR3 covers 16 residues. Per germline, CDR1 LGHNA and CDR2 YNFKEQ. Trimming left V 0 bases short and J 7 bases short, with 18 bases between. Here the CDR3 reads CASSQELGRGMGGYTF. The CDR3 DNA is TGTGCCAGCAGCCAAGAACTGGGCAGGGGAATGGGTGGCTACACCTTC.

The V and J genes are TRBV2 and TRBJ1-4, with D maybe TRBD1 (5 bases). From germline, CDR1 is SNHLY and CDR2 FYNNEI. The CDR3 runs to 15 residues. Trimming removed 2 bases from V and 5 bases from J, with 12 bases in between. In nucleotides, the CDR3 is TGTGCCAGCAGTGAAAAGGGGCGCTTAAATGAAAAACTGTTTTTT. Protein sequence: CASSEKGRLNEKLFF.